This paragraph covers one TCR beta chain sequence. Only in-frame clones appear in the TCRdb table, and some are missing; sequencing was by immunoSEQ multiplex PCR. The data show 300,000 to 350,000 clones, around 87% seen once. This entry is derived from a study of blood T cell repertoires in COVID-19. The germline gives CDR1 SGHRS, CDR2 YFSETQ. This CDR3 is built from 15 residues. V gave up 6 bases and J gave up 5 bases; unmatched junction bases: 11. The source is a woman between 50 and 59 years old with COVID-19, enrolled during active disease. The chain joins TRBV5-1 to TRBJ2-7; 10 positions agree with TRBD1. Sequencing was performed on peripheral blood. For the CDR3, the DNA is TGCGCCAGCACAGCCGACCGGGACAGGGGCCACGAGCAGTACTTC. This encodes CASTADRDRGHEQYF.